This T cell receptor beta chain was captured by sequencing in a study of CD8+ T cells in alopecia areata. Study-level points and caveats: Affected lesional scalp, above all in alopecia totalis/universalis, was more clonal than normal scalp. The study found TCR sharing across patients less clear than in mice, possibly for HLA reasons. Besides other cells, scalp samples also yield sequences of resident alphabeta T cells from normal skin.

Cell sorting was applied to PBMCs, and CD4+ and CD8+ T cells were collected. This CDR3 contains 15 residues. V dropped 3 bases and J dropped 2; count of bases not matched to a gene: 9. CDR1 and CDR2 (germline): SQVTM, ANQGSEA. About this clone: Its cognate antigen is unknown.

Once RNA had been extracted, it was reverse transcribed into cDNA to act as the sequencing template. Produced via immunoSEQ multiplex PCR; TCRdb's table is partial and in-frame only. The sample consists of 95,000 to 120,000 clones, approximately 60% of them appearing once. The material sequenced was CD8+ T cells sorted from blood. This receptor was taken from a human donor in good health. V gene TRBV29-1 combines with J gene TRBJ2-7; 8 bases match TRBD2. CDR3 DNA: TGCAGCGTTGATTTGGGACGGGGGGGAGCCTACGAGCAGTACTTC. Translation gives CSVDLGRGGAYEQYF.